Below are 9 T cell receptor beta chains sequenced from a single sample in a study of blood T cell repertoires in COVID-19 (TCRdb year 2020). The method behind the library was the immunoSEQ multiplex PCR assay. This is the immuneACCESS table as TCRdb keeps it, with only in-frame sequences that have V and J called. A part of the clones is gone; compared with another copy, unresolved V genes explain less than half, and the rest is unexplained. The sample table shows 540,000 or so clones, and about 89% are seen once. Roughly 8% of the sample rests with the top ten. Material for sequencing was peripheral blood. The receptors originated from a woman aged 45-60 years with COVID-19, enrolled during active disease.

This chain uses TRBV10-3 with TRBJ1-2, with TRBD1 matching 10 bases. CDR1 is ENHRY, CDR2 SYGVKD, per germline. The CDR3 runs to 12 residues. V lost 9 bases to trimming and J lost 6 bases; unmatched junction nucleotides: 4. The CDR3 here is CAIPGTGDGYTF. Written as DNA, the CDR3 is TGTGCCATTCCTGGGACAGGGGATGGCTACACCTTC.

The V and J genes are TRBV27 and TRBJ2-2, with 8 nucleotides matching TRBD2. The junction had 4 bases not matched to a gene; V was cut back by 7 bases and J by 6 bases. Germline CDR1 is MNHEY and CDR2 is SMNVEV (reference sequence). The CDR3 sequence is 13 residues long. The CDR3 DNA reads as TGTGCCAGCACCAACGGGGGGGCCGGGGAGCTGTTTTTT. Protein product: CASTNGGAGELFF.

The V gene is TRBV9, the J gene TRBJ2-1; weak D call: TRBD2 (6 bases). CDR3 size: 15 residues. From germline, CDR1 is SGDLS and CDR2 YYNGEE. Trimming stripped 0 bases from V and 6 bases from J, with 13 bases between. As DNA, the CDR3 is TGTGCCAGCAGCGTAGGGGGGGTGACTACCAATGAGCAGTTCTTC. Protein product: CASSVGGVTTNEQFF.

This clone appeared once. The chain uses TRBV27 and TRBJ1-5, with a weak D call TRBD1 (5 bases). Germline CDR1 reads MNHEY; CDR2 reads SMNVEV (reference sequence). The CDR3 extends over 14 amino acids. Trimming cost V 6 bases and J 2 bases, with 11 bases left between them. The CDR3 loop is CASSGWGGNQPQHF. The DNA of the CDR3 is TGTGCCAGCAGCGGGTGGGGGGGCAATCAGCCCCAGCATTTT.

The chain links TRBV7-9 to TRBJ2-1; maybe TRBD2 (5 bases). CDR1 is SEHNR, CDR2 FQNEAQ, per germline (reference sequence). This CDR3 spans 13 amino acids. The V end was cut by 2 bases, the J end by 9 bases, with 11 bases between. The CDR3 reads CASSLLEVGEQFF. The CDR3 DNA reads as TGTGCCAGCAGCTTATTGGAGGTGGGTGAGCAGTTCTTC.

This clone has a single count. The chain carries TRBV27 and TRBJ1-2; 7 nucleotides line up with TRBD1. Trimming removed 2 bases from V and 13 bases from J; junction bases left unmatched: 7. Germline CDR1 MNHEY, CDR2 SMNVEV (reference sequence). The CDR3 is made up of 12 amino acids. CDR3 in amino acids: CASSLIGTALTF. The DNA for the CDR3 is TGTGCCAGCAGTTTAATCGGGACAGCCCTCACCTTC.

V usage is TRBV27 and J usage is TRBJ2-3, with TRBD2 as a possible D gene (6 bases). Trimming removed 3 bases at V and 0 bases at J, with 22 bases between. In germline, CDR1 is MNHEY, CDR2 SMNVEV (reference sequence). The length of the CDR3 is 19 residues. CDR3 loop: CASSFSAMGAGSSTDTQYF. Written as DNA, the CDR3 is TGTGCCAGCAGTTTCTCCGCCATGGGAGCGGGTTCGAGCACAGATACGCAGTATTTT.

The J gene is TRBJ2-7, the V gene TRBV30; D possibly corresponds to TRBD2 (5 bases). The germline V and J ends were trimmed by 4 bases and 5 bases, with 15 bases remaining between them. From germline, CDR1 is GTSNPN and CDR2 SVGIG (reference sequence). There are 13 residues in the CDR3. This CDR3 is CAWTRLGVDEQYF. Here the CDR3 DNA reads TGTGCCTGGACTCGGCTCGGGGTCGACGAGCAGTACTTC. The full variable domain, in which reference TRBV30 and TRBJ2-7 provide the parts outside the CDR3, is SQTIHQWPATLVQPVGSPLSLECTVEGTSNPNLYWYRQAAGRGLQLLFYSVGIGQISSEVPQNLSASRPQDRQFILSSKKLLLSDSGFYLCAWTRLGVDEQYFGPGTRLTVT.

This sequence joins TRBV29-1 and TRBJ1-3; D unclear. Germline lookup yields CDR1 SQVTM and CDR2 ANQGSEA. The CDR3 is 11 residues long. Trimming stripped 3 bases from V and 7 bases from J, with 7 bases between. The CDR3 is CSVDRGNTIYF. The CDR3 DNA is TGCAGCGTTGACCGGGGTAACACCATATATTTT. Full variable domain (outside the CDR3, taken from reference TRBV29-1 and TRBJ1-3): SAVISQKPSRDICQRGTSLTIQCQVDSQVTMMFWYRQQPGQSLTLIATANQGSEATYESGFVIDKFPISRPNLTFSTLTVSNMSPEDSSIYLCSVDRGNTIYFGEGSWLTVV.